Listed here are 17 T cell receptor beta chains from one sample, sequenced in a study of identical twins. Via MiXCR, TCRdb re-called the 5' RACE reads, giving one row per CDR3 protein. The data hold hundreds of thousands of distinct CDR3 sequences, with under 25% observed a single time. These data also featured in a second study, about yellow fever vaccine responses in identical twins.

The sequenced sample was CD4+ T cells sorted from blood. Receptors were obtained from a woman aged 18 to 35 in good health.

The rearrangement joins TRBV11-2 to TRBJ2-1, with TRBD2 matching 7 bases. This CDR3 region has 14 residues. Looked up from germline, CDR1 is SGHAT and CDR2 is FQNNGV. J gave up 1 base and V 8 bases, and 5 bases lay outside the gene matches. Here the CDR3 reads CASAGVGSYNEQFF. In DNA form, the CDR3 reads TGTGCCAGCGCGGGAGTCGGTTCCTACAATGAGCAGTTCTTC.

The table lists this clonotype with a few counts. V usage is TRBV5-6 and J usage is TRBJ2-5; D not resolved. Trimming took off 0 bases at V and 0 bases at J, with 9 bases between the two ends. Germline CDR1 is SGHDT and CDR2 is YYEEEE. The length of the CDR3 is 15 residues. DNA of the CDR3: TGTGCCAGCAGCTTGGACTTAACATACCAAGAGACCCAGTACTTC. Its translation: CASSLDLTYQETQYF.

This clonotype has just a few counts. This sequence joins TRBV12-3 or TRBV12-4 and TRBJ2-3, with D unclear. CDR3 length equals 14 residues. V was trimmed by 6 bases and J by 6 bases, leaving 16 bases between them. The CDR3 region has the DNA TGTGCCAGCAGGTTAACGGTTTATTTCGATACGCAGTATTTT. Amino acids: CASRLTVYFDTQYF.

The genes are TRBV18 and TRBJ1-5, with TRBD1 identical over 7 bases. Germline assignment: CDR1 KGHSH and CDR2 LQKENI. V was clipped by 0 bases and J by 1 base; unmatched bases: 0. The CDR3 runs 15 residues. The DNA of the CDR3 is TGTGCCAGCTCACCACCGGGACAGAGCAATCAGCCCCAGCATTTT. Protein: CASSPPGQSNQPQHF.

CDR3 in DNA: TGTGCCAGCAGCTCGGACAGAGCCTTGTGGGATCGGAACACTGAAGCTTTCTTT. This codes for CASSSDRALWDRNTEAFF. V usage is TRBV11-1 and J usage is TRBJ1-1, with D perhaps TRBD1 (6 bases). Germline V gene data show CDR1 as SGHAT and CDR2 as FQDESV (reference sequence). The CDR3 totals 18 residues. V was pared by 4 bases and J by 1 base, with 22 bases between.

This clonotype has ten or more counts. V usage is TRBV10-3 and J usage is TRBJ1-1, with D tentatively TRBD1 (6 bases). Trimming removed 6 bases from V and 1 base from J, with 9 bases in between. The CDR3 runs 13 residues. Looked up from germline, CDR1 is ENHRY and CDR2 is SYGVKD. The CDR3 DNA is TGTGCCATCAGCGGACAGTCGAACACTGAAGCTTTCTTT. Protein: CAISGQSNTEAFF.

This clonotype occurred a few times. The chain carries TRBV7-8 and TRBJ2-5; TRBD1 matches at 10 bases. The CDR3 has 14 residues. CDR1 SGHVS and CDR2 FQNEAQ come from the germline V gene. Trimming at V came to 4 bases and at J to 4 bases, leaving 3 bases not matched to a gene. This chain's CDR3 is CASSYRDRGETQYF. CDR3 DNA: TGTGCCAGCAGCTACCGGGACAGGGGAGAGACCCAGTACTTC.

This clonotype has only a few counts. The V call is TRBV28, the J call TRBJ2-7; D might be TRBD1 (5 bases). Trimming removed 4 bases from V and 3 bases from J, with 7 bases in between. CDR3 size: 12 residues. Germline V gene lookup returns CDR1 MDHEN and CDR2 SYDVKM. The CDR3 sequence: CASSSQVYEQYF. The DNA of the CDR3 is TGTGCCAGCAGTTCACAGGTCTACGAGCAGTACTTC.

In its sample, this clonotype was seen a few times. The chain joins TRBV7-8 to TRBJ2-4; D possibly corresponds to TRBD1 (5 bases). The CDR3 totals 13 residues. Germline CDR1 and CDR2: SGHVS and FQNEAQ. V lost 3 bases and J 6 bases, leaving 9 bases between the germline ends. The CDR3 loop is CASSLGRANIQYF. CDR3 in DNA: TGTGCCAGCAGCTTGGGGCGCGCAAACATTCAGTACTTC.

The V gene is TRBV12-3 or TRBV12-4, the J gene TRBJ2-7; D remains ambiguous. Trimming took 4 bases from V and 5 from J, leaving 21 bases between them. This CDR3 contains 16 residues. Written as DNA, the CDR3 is TGTGCCAGCAGTTACCGTGTGGGTCCTATAACCGACGAGCAGTACTTC. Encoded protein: CASSYRVGPITDEQYF.

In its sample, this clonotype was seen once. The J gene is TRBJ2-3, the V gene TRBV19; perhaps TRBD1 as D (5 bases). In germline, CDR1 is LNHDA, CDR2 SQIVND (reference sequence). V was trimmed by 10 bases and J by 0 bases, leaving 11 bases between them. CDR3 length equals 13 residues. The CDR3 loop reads CATKTESTDTQYF. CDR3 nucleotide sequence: TGTGCCACCAAGACAGAGAGCACAGATACGCAGTATTTT.

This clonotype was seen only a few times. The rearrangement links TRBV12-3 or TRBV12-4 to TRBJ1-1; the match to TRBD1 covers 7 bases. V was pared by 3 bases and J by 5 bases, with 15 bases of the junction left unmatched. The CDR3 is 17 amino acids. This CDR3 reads CASSFGGGPQGETEAFF. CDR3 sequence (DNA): TGTGCCAGCAGTTTTGGAGGGGGCCCGCAGGGTGAAACTGAAGCTTTCTTT.

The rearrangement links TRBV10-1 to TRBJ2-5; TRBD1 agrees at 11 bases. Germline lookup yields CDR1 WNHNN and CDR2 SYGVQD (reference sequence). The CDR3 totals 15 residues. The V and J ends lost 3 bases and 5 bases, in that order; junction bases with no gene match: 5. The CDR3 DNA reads TGCGCCAGCAGTGAACGGACAGGGGGCTCGGAGACCCAGTACTTC. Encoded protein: CASSERTGGSETQYF.

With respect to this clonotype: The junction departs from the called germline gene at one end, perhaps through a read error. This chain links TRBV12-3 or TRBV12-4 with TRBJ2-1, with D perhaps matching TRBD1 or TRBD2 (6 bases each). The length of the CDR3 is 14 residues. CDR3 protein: CASRPTGAWNERFF. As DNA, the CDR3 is TGTGCCAGCAGACCCACGGGGGCATGGAATGAGCGGTTCTTC.

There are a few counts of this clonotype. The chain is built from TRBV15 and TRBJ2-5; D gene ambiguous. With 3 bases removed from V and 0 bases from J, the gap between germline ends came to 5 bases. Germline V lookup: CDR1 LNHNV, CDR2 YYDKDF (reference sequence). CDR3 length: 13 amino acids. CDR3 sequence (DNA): TGTGCCACCAGCAGGTCCAACCAAGAGACCCAGTACTTC. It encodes CATSRSNQETQYF.

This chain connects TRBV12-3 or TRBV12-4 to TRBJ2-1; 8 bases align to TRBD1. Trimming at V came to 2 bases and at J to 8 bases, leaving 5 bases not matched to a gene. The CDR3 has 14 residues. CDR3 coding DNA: TGTGCCAGCAGTTTAAGGGCAGGGGGCGATGAGCAGTTCTTC. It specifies CASSLRAGGDEQFF.

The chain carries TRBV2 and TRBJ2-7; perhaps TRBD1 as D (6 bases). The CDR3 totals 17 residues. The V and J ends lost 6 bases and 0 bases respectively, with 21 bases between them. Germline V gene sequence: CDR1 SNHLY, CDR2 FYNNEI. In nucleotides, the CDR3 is TGTGCCAGCAGCCGCGCCCAGCAGGGGAATAACTCCTACGAGCAGTACGTC. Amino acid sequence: CASSRAQQGNNSYEQYV.